This entry lists 22 T cell receptor beta chains sequenced from one sample in a study of T cell repertoires in cytomegalovirus infection. One entry per CDR3 protein, called by TCRdb with MiXCR from the reads. Of fewer than 200,000 distinct CDR3 sequences in the sample, less than 9.5% were seen once. Sequences were obtained from PBMCs. Source of these receptors: a human donor in good health (CMV status not recorded). Some clones in this sample may be carry-over from other donors' samples.

This clonotype appeared once. A much larger clone sits a single nucleotide away, making a read error possible. The chain combines TRBV19 with TRBJ2-6; D tentatively reads TRBD1 or TRBD2 (6 bases each). Germline lookup yields CDR1 LNHDA and CDR2 SQIVND (reference sequence). This CDR3 spans 17 amino acids. The ends were cut back, 7 bases at V and 0 bases at J, with 16 bases in the middle. The CDR3 region has the DNA TGTGCCAGTAACCGGTGGGGGGCTCGCTCTGGGGCCAACGTCCTGACTTTC. Encoded protein: CASNRWGARSGANVLTF.

This sequence joins TRBV15 and TRBJ2-2; either TRBD1 or TRBD2 may supply D (5 bases each). Deletions cut 0 bases from V and 5 bases from J, with 7 bases between. CDR1 and CDR2 from the germline V gene are LNHNV and YYDKDF (reference sequence). The CDR3 spans 14 residues. The CDR3 sequence is CATSRDEGTGELFF. The CDR3 bases are TGTGCCACCAGCAGAGATGAGGGGACCGGGGAGCTGTTTTTT.

About this clonotype: A much bigger clone sits one base away, suggesting this may be a read error. The rearrangement links TRBV28 to TRBJ1-3, with TRBD1 matching over 9 bases. Germline CDR1 MDHEN, CDR2 SYDVKM. CDR3 size: 16 residues. CDR3 in DNA: TGTGCCAGCAGCCGGGGACAGGGACACTCTGGAAACACCATATTTTTT. This encodes CASSRGQGHSGNTIFF.

This clonotype occurred many times. The chain has TRBV6-2 or TRBV6-3 and TRBJ2-3; perhaps TRBD2 as D (5 bases). V lost 6 bases and J 6 bases, leaving 19 bases between the germline ends. Germline V gives CDR1 MNHEY, CDR2 SVGEGT. The CDR3 contains 15 residues. CDR3 in amino acids: CASRALGGRGDTQYF. In DNA form, the CDR3 reads TGTGCCAGCAGGGCTCTGGGCGGTCGAGGGGATACGCAGTATTTT.

The chain recombines TRBV7-2 with TRBJ2-1; 9 positions match TRBD1. Germline-derived CDR1 and CDR2 are SGHTA and FQGNSA. J was trimmed by 4 bases and V by 1 base; bases with no gene match: 8. The length of the CDR3 is 17 residues. The CDR3 coding sequence is TGTGCCAGCAGCTTAGTGGGTTCCGGGACAGGGTACAATGAGCAGTTCTTC. Its translation: CASSLVGSGTGYNEQFF.

This clonotype has just a few counts. The rearrangement joins TRBV6-2 or TRBV6-3 to TRBJ2-1; 10 positions match TRBD2. CDR1 is MNHEY, CDR2 SVGEGT, per germline. The CDR3 consists of 16 residues. With 6 bases clipped from V and 3 bases from J, the junction kept 8 bases outside the gene matches. The CDR3 region is CASRLTGTSVYNEQFF. The CDR3 DNA follows: TGTGCCAGCAGACTGACCGGGACTAGCGTCTACAATGAGCAGTTCTTC.

The V call is TRBV9, the J call TRBJ2-7; D perhaps matches TRBD1 (5 bases). Germline V gives CDR1 SGDLS, CDR2 YYNGEE. V lost 2 bases and J lost 1, with 13 bases in between. The CDR3 is 15 amino acids. The CDR3 sequence: CASSVETGVSYEQYF. The DNA of the CDR3 is TGTGCCAGCAGCGTCGAAACAGGAGTTTCCTACGAGCAGTACTTC.

This clonotype came up many times. This chain uses TRBV7-3 with TRBJ2-1; D might be TRBD1 (5 bases). The V gene's germline CDR1 is SGHTA and CDR2 FQGTGA. Trimming shortened V by 1 base and J by 6 bases, and 19 bases separated the two germline ends. The CDR3 runs to 17 residues. CDR3 loop: CASSLIRQPGRVNEQFF. CDR3 DNA sequence: TGTGCCAGCAGCTTAATTCGTCAGCCGGGCAGGGTCAATGAGCAGTTCTTC.

This clonotype was observed at least ten times. The chain employs TRBV6-2 or TRBV6-3 and TRBJ2-7, with 10 positions matching TRBD2. Germline V gene lookup returns CDR1 MNHEY and CDR2 SVGEGT. V was pared by 7 bases and J by 2 bases, with 5 bases of the junction left unmatched. The length of the CDR3 is 14 residues. The CDR3 DNA reads TGTGCCAGCACTCCCAGCGGGAGGGCCTACGAGCAGTACTTC. Translation: CASTPSGRAYEQYF.

This clonotype has only a few counts. The chain carries TRBV7-2 and TRBJ1-2, with a tentative D call TRBD1 (5 bases). CDR3 length: 15 residues. In germline, CDR1 is SGHTA, CDR2 FQGNSA. V lost 5 bases and J 7 bases, leaving 20 bases between the germline ends. The CDR3: CASSRGWGPGIGYTF. The CDR3 nucleotides are TGTGCCAGCAGCCGGGGCTGGGGCCCGGGTATTGGCTACACCTTC.

This clonotype has a count of ten or more. V gene TRBV7-2 combines with J gene TRBJ1-2; perhaps TRBD1 as D (5 bases). Trimming pared 2 bases from V and 8 bases from J, leaving 12 bases between. Germline V gene lookup returns CDR1 SGHTA and CDR2 FQGNSA. The CDR3 loop spans 13 amino acids. This chain's CDR3 is CASSLSSGRGYTF. DNA of the CDR3: TGTGCCAGCAGCTTATCTTCGGGGCGCGGCTACACCTTC. Supplemented by reference TRBV7-2 and TRBJ1-2, the full variable domain reads GAGVSQSPSNKVTEKGKDVELRCDPISGHTALYWYRQSLGQGLEFLIYFQGNSAPDKSGLPSDRFSAERTGGSVSTLTIQRTQQEDSAVYLCASSLSSGRGYTFGSGTRLTVV.

This clonotype was counted only a few times. The chain has TRBV7-2 and TRBJ1-5, with 8 bases lining up with TRBD1. J gave up 2 bases and V 1 base, and 4 bases lay outside the gene matches. The length of the CDR3 is 16 residues. Germline V gene sequence: CDR1 SGHTA, CDR2 FQGNSA. The CDR3 loop reads CASSLGQGLRNQPQHF. CDR3 bases: TGTGCCAGCAGCTTAGGACAGGGGCTTCGCAATCAGCCCCAGCATTTT.

This clonotype was recorded many times. The chain joins TRBV7-9 to TRBJ1-1, with 7 positions matching TRBD1. V dropped 5 bases and J dropped 5; count of bases not matched to a gene: 8. The CDR3 length is 14 residues. Looked up from germline, CDR1 is SEHNR and CDR2 is FQNEAQ (reference sequence). DNA for the CDR3: TGTGCCAGCAGCCCTCGCCGGGACAGAACTGAAGCTTTCTTT. Translation gives CASSPRRDRTEAFF.

In this sample, this clonotype turned up many times. At one end, the junction sequence differs from germline, possibly due to a read error. The chain employs TRBV7-7 and TRBJ2-2; 9 bases are shared with TRBD2. Per germline, CDR1 SSHAT and CDR2 FNYEAQ (reference sequence). This CDR3 has 16 amino acids. The CDR3 DNA reads TGTGCTAGCAGCTTAGGGACTAGCCACAACACCGGGGAGCTGTTTTTT. It yields the protein CASSLGTSHNTGELFF.

This clonotype occurred many times. The V and J genes are TRBV7-2 and TRBJ1-2; D call uncertain. This CDR3 comprises 12 residues. Germline V gives CDR1 SGHTA, CDR2 FQGNSA. V dropped 5 bases and J dropped 8 bases, with 12 bases sitting between them. This chain's CDR3 is CASSPGILGYTF. DNA for the CDR3: TGTGCCAGCAGCCCCGGGATCCTAGGCTACACCTTC.

At least ten counts were recorded for this clonotype. The chain links TRBV6-2 or TRBV6-3 to TRBJ1-1; possibly TRBD1 for D (5 bases). The CDR3 totals 14 residues. V was cut by 0 bases and J by 4 bases, with 9 bases left in between. CDR1 and CDR2 (germline): MNHEY, SVGEGT. CDR3 bases: TGTGCCAGCAGTTACTCGGCGGGGGGCACTGAAGCTTTCTTT. It is translated as CASSYSAGGTEAFF.

This clonotype was observed many times. CDR3 nucleotides: TGTGCCAGCAGTGTTACAGGGGCTGGGGCCAACGTCCTGACTTTC. Protein sequence: CASSVTGAGANVLTF. The V and J genes are TRBV25-1 and TRBJ2-6; 7 bases align to TRBD1. The CDR3 totals 15 residues. Germline assignment: CDR1 MGHDK and CDR2 SYGVNS. The J segment lost 2 bases and the V segment lost 4 bases, leaving 2 bases of the junction unmatched.

The chain employs TRBV29-1 and TRBJ2-1; no clear D gene. This CDR3 has 11 amino acids. With 5 bases removed from V and 7 bases from J, the gap between germline ends came to 9 bases. The germline V gene has CDR1 SQVTM and CDR2 ANQGSEA. DNA of the CDR3: TGCAGCGTTATTTCTGGAAATGAGCAGTTCTTC. This gives the protein CSVISGNEQFF.

In this sample, this clonotype turned up a few times. The chain couples TRBV29-1 to TRBJ2-1, with 9 positions matching TRBD2. The germline gives CDR1 SQVTM, CDR2 ANQGSEA. Germline trimming cut 5 bases from V and 0 bases from J; bases unmatched to any gene: 8. The CDR3 is 16 residues long. This CDR3 reads CSVIWSGRRSYNEQFF. The CDR3 DNA follows: TGCAGCGTTATCTGGAGCGGGAGGCGCTCCTACAATGAGCAGTTCTTC.

This clonotype came up many times. J is TRBJ2-1 and V is TRBV7-9; 10 positions match TRBD1. The trim removed 0 bases at V and 6 bases at J, leaving 8 bases unmatched. The CDR3 extends over 17 amino acids. The germline V gene encodes CDR1 SEHNR and CDR2 FQNEAQ (reference sequence). This chain's CDR3 is CASSLALAGQGFNEQFF. The CDR3, as DNA: TGTGCCAGCAGCTTAGCCTTAGCGGGACAGGGGTTCAATGAGCAGTTCTTC.

The rearrangement links TRBV6-8 to TRBJ1-1, with unresolved D. CDR3 length: 12 residues. Germline V gene data show CDR1 as MNHGY and CDR2 as SAAAGT. V lost 8 bases and J 3 bases, leaving 10 bases between the germline ends. CDR3: CASRGMDTEAFF. CDR3 bases: TGTGCCAGCCGAGGGATGGACACTGAAGCTTTCTTT.

This clonotype came up many times. The rearrangement joins TRBV6-1 to TRBJ1-1; 8 bases match TRBD1. The CDR3 loop spans 16 amino acids. V was clipped by 5 bases and J by 4 bases; unmatched bases: 12. The germline V gene encodes CDR1 MNHNS and CDR2 SASEGT. CDR3 nucleotides: TGTGCCAGCAGTACGAAATTAAACAGGGGGACCACTGAAGCTTTCTTT. Protein product: CASSTKLNRGTTEAFF.